Each of the 29 T cell receptor beta chains below was sequenced from the same sample in a study of T cell repertoires in aging, cancer and after chemotherapy. Multiplex touch-down PCR with TRB-A/B primers amplified rearranged V-D-J TRB sequences. TCRdb reanalysed the multiplex PCR reads using MiXCR and keeps one entry per CDR3 protein. The sample lists about 2,900 distinct CDR3 sequences; approximately 20% were seen once. Peripheral blood genomic DNA, not sorted cells or RNA, was the template. Sequencing was performed on blood. These receptors came from a human donor with a solid tumor.

This clonotype occurred a few times. At one end, the junction sequence differs from germline, possibly due to a read error. CDR3 DNA: TGCAGTGCGAGCACAGGGGCTACCCCCCATAAACACTTC. Its protein is CSASTGATPHKHF. The J gene is TRBJ1-2, the V gene TRBV20-1; 7 nucleotides line up with TRBD1. This CDR3 has 13 residues. Germline lookup yields CDR1 DFQATT and CDR2 SNEGSKA (reference sequence).

This rearrangement joins TRBV5-8 to TRBJ2-3, with 13 nucleotides matching TRBD2. The CDR3 sequence is 16 residues long. V lost 3 bases and J lost 5; bases outside the gene matches: 6. CDR1 and CDR2 (germline): SGHTS, YDEGEE. CDR3 sequence: CASSSLTSGGIDTQYF. The CDR3 DNA reads as TGTGCCAGCAGCTCCCTGACTAGCGGGGGGATAGATACGCAGTATTTT.

In the case of this clonotype: A much larger clone is a single base away; this may be a read error. The chain couples TRBV6-4 to TRBJ2-1; D is undetermined. V was trimmed by 0 bases and J by 6 bases, leaving 12 bases between them. There are 15 residues in the CDR3. Germline lookup yields CDR1 MRHNA and CDR2 SNTAGT. The CDR3 region is CASSDSNTDPNEQFF. The CDR3 DNA reads as TGTGCCAGCAGTGACTCAAACACCGACCCCAATGAGCAGTTCTTC.

This chain uses TRBV21-1 with TRBJ1-6; TRBD1 is taken as the D call from the table, unchecked against the DNA. TRBV21-1 is a known pseudogene. CDR3 length: 13 amino acids. CDR3 sequence (DNA): TGTGCCAGCAGCCTGAGGGGAAATTCACCCCTCCACTTT. Translating it yields CASSLRGNSPLHF.

The rearrangement links TRBV2 to TRBJ1-2; no definite D call. V was shortened by 7 bases and J by 3 bases, with 9 bases between the two germline ends. The CDR3 runs 12 residues. Germline V gives CDR1 SNHLY, CDR2 FYNNEI. CDR3 sequence reads: CASIGRYYGYTF. DNA of the CDR3: TGTGCCAGCATTGGGAGGTACTATGGCTACACCTTC. The full variable domain, its missing parts supplied by reference TRBV2 and TRBJ1-2, is EPEVTQTPSHQVTQMGQEVILRCVPISNHLYFYWYRQILGQKVEFLVSFYNNEISEKSEIFDDQFSVERPDGSNFTLKIRSTKLEDSAMYFCASIGRYYGYTFGSGTRLTVV.

By share of the sample, this clonotype is large. The rearrangement uses TRBV20-1 and TRBJ2-3, with TRBD1 matching 7 bases. The CDR3 runs to 13 residues. CDR1 DFQATT and CDR2 SNEGSKA come from the germline V gene (reference sequence). V shed 5 bases and J 8 bases; nucleotides not matched to a gene: 10. The chain's CDR3 is CSASDREPPTQYF. As DNA, the CDR3 is TGCAGTGCTTCAGACAGGGAACCCCCTACGCAGTATTTT.

This chain uses TRBV28 with TRBJ2-6; TRBD1 agrees at 7 bases. CDR3 length equals 18 residues. The junction had 10 bases not matched to a gene; V was cut back by 3 bases and J by 2 bases. Germline V CDR1 and CDR2: MDHEN, SYDVKM. The CDR3 sequence is CASSLPTGPSPGANVLTF. The CDR3 DNA follows: TGTGCCAGCAGTTTGCCGACAGGGCCATCCCCTGGGGCCAACGTCCTGACTTTC.

This clonotype showed up just a few times. This sequence joins TRBV5-1 and TRBJ2-1; TRBD1 aligns across 10 bases. Germline-derived CDR1 and CDR2 are SGHRS and YFSETQ. There are 18 residues in the CDR3. J lost 4 bases, V lost 4 bases, and 14 bases had no gene match. CDR3: CASSPTGGWRSAYNEQFF. DNA of the CDR3: TGCGCCAGCAGCCCGACAGGGGGCTGGAGATCCGCTTACAATGAGCAGTTCTTC.

The chain uses TRBV6-5 and TRBJ2-6; D possibly corresponds to TRBD2 (5 bases). CDR1 is MNHEY, CDR2 SVGAGI, per germline. The CDR3 loop spans 17 amino acids. Trimming cost V 4 bases and J 1 base, with 14 bases left between them. CDR3 sequence: CASSFSGSHSGANVLTF. The CDR3 bases are TGTGCCAGCAGTTTCTCGGGATCCCATTCTGGGGCCAACGTCCTGACTTTC.

The J gene is TRBJ2-3, the V gene TRBV20-1; 15 bases fit TRBD2. There are 16 residues in the CDR3. The junction had 2 bases not matched to a gene; V was cut back by 2 bases and J by 2 bases. Looked up from germline, CDR1 is DFQATT and CDR2 is SNEGSKA (reference sequence). The CDR3 nucleotides are TGCAGTGCTAGAAGGACTAGCGGGAGGGTCACAGATACGCAGTATTTT. It yields the protein CSARRTSGRVTDTQYF.

This clonotype is termed medium-sized (0.01 to 0.1%). The chain recombines TRBV19 with TRBJ1-1, with D unclear. CDR1 is LNHDA, CDR2 SQIVND, per germline (reference sequence). The CDR3 loop spans 15 amino acids. The germline V and J ends were trimmed by 0 bases and 6 bases, with 14 bases remaining between them. In DNA form, the CDR3 reads TGTGCCAGTAGTATAGATGGCAGGTCGATACCTGAAGCTTTCTTT. Translated: CASSIDGRSIPEAFF.

This clonotype has just a few counts. The chain carries TRBV7-2 and TRBJ2-7; 8 bases are a match to TRBD2. From germline, CDR1 is SGHTA and CDR2 FQGNSA. Unmatched junction bases numbered 3, after V lost 0 bases and J lost 2 bases. The CDR3 has 15 residues. The CDR3 here is CASSLAAGGPYEQYF. CDR3 sequence (DNA): TGTGCCAGCAGCTTAGCGGCGGGAGGCCCCTACGAGCAGTACTTC.

Here the CDR3 DNA reads TGCAGTGCTAGTGAACCTTGGCAGAATGAGGGCGAGCAGTACTTC. Translating gives CSASEPWQNEGEQYF. The chain carries TRBV20-1 and TRBJ2-7; D may be TRBD2 (5 bases). Germline V gene data show CDR1 as DFQATT and CDR2 as SNEGSKA (reference sequence). V was cut by 3 bases and J by 6 bases, with 21 bases left in between. There are 15 residues in the CDR3.

This clonotype appeared a few times. The chain is built from TRBV5-1 and TRBJ2-3; TRBD2 matches at 8 bases. With 1 base clipped from V and 6 bases from J, the junction kept 10 bases outside the gene matches. CDR1 SGHRS and CDR2 YFSETQ come from the germline V gene. The CDR3 has 16 residues. The DNA for the CDR3 is TGCGCCAGCAGCTTGCAGGCGGGAGGCGGTCAGGATACGCAGTATTTT. Protein sequence: CASSLQAGGGQDTQYF.

The chain combines TRBV7-9 with TRBJ1-1; perhaps TRBD1 as D (5 bases). Germline V gene lookup returns CDR1 SEHNR and CDR2 FQNEAQ (reference sequence). CDR3 size: 14 residues. V lost 4 bases and J lost 10, with 19 bases in between. Here the CDR3 reads CASSYGDRVNGAFF. The CDR3 region has the DNA TGTGCCAGCAGCTATGGAGACAGAGTCAACGGAGCTTTCTTT. Full variable domain (remainder filled in from reference TRBV7-9 and TRBJ1-1): DTGVSQNPRHKITKRGQNVTFRCDPISEHNRLYWYRQTLGQGPEFLTYFQNEAQLEKSRLLSDRFSAERPKGSFSTLEIQRTEQGDSAMYLCASSYGDRVNGAFFGQGTRLTVV.

This rearrangement joins TRBV12-3 or TRBV12-4 to TRBJ2-1; D uncertain. V lost 2 bases and J 3 bases, leaving 5 bases between the germline ends. The CDR3 length is 13 residues. CDR3 residues: CASSLMGYNEQFF. The CDR3 region has the DNA TGTGCCAGCAGTTTAATGGGCTACAATGAGCAGTTCTTC.

This clonotype qualifies as medium-sized (0.01 to 0.1%). The chain combines TRBV6-1 with TRBJ2-1; no clear D. V was pared by 3 bases and J by 5 bases, with 8 bases between. Germline V gene data show CDR1 as MNHNS and CDR2 as SASEGT. CDR3 length: 13 residues. CDR3 sequence reads: CASSDQVHNEQFF. CDR3 DNA: TGTGCCAGCAGTGACCAGGTCCACAATGAGCAGTTCTTC.

The chain employs TRBV12-3 or TRBV12-4 and TRBJ2-2; D possibly corresponds to TRBD2 (7 bases). The CDR3 has 19 residues. V gave up 3 bases and J gave up 0 bases, with 20 bases separating them. The CDR3 coding sequence is TGTGCCAGCAGTTTGGGGGCCGGGGGGCGGTTCGCGAACACCGGGGAGCTGTTTTTT. Its protein is CASSLGAGGRFANTGELFF.

This clonotype has a single count. This may be a read error, as it is one base from a much larger clone. The chain carries TRBV7-9 and TRBJ2-6; TRBD1 might be the D (6 bases). Germline lookup yields CDR1 SEHNR and CDR2 FQNEAQ (reference sequence). CDR3 length: 15 amino acids. The CDR3 nucleotides read TGTGCCAGCAGCTCACAGGGTTCTGGGGTCAACGTCCTGACTTTC. It yields the protein CASSSQGSGVNVLTF.

Judged by abundance, this clonotype is medium-sized. The V gene is TRBV27, the J gene TRBJ1-6, with 8 nucleotides matching TRBD1. The germline CDR1 and CDR2 sequences are MNHEY and SMNVEV (reference sequence). Trimming cost V 7 bases and J 8 bases; bases outside gene matches: 10. CDR3 length: 15 amino acids. The DNA for the CDR3 is TGTGCCAGCACTGCCAAAGGCAGGGGGCATTCACCCCTCCACTTT. Translating gives CASTAKGRGHSPLHF.

Judged by abundance, this clonotype is medium-sized. The chain has TRBV5-6 and TRBJ2-7, with D hard to call. V lost 0 bases to trimming and J lost 4 bases, with 8 bases between them. The CDR3 contains 13 residues. CDR1 and CDR2 (germline): SGHDT, YYEEEE. The CDR3 loop is CASSLVRNYEQYF. The CDR3 coding sequence is TGTGCCAGCAGCTTGGTACGGAATTACGAGCAGTACTTC. Full variable domain (rest looked up from reference TRBV5-6 and TRBJ2-7): DAGVTQSPTHLIKTRGQQVTLRCSPKSGHDTVSWYQQALGQGPQFIFQYYEEEERQRGNFPDRFSGHQFPNYSSELNVNALLLGDSALYLCASSLVRNYEQYFGPGTRLTVT.

By share of the sample, this clonotype is medium-sized. CDR3 in amino acids: CATLCPTGTNEQYF. CDR3 DNA sequence: TGTGCCACCCTTTGCCCCACAGGGACCAACGAGCAGTACTTC. The rearrangement uses TRBV6-5 and TRBJ2-7; D perhaps matches TRBD1 (6 bases). The germline V gene encodes CDR1 MNHEY and CDR2 SVGAGI. The CDR3 has 14 residues. Between the trimmed V and J ends, which lost 10 bases and 5 bases, there was a span of 21 bases.

This clonotype is medium-sized within its sample. V is TRBV30 and J is TRBJ2-6; 7 positions match TRBD1. Germline V CDR1 and CDR2: GTSNPN, SVGIG (reference sequence). V trimming: 1 base; J trimming: 0 bases; junction bases outside the gene matches: 0. The CDR3 is 15 residues long. For the CDR3, the DNA is TGTGCCTGGAGTGCAGGGGGCTCTGGGGCCAACGTCCTGACTTTC. Translated: CAWSAGGSGANVLTF.

The chain employs TRBV6-5 and TRBJ1-2; a weak D match, TRBD1 (5 bases). The V end lost 7 bases, the J end lost 4 bases, and 16 bases lay between the germline ends. This CDR3 comprises 14 residues. Germline V gene data show CDR1 as MNHEY and CDR2 as SVGAGI. Here the CDR3 reads CASMPGRRTYGYTF. The CDR3 DNA reads as TGTGCCAGCATGCCGGGACGGAGGACCTATGGCTACACCTTC.

As concerns this clonotype: A much bigger clone sits one base away, suggesting this may be a read error. V is TRBV19 and J is TRBJ2-6; a possible D gene is TRBD2 (7 bases). This CDR3 is 14 amino acids long. The germline V gene encodes CDR1 LNHDA and CDR2 SQIVND (reference sequence). The CDR3 protein is CASSWGRGAKVLTF. The CDR3 bases are TGTGCCAGTAGTTGGGGTCGGGGGGCCAAGGTCCTGACTTTC.

The chain recombines TRBV20-1 with TRBJ2-7, with D maybe TRBD1 (5 bases). The CDR3 consists of 13 residues. Germline V gene sequence: CDR1 DFQATT, CDR2 SNEGSKA (reference sequence). Trimming pared 2 bases from V and 0 bases from J, leaving 8 bases between. CDR3 nucleotides: TGCAGTGCTAGACTTAGGGGCTCCTACGAGCAGTACTTC. This codes for CSARLRGSYEQYF.

This clonotype is labeled medium-sized (0.01 to 0.1%). The V and J genes are TRBV27 and TRBJ2-7; D is undetermined. Germline lookup yields CDR1 MNHEY and CDR2 SMNVEV (reference sequence). The CDR3 is 13 amino acids. The V gene lost 2 bases and the J gene lost 5 bases, with 10 bases spanning the gap. This chain's CDR3 is CASSLRAINEQYF. CDR3 nucleotide sequence: TGTGCCAGCAGTTTACGAGCGATTAACGAGCAGTACTTC.

This clonotype has a handful of counts. The chain couples TRBV7-9 to TRBJ2-7, with TRBD1 matching over 7 bases. The germline V gene encodes CDR1 SEHNR and CDR2 FQNEAQ (reference sequence). The CDR3 contains 14 residues. V gave up 1 base and J gave up 3 bases; unmatched junction bases: 3. The CDR3 sequence is CASSLGGQIYEQYF. As DNA, the CDR3 is TGTGCCAGCAGCTTAGGGGGACAGATCTACGAGCAGTACTTC. Drawing the rest from reference TRBV7-9 and TRBJ2-7, the complete variable domain is DTGVSQNPRHKITKRGQNVTFRCDPISEHNRLYWYRQTLGQGPEFLTYFQNEAQLEKSRLLSDRFSAERPKGSFSTLEIQRTEQGDSAMYLCASSLGGQIYEQYFGPGTRLTVT.

By share, this clonotype counts as medium-sized (0.01 to 0.1%). This chain uses TRBV27 with TRBJ2-1, with TRBD1 matching over 7 bases. Trimming at V came to 3 bases and at J to 4 bases, leaving 3 bases not matched to a gene. This CDR3 is built from 14 residues. CDR1 is MNHEY, CDR2 SMNVEV, per germline (reference sequence). The CDR3 region is CASSFSRGYNEQFF. The CDR3 DNA sequence: TGTGCCAGCAGTTTCTCCAGGGGGTACAATGAGCAGTTCTTC.